A single sample is the source of the 30 T cell receptor beta chains below, sequenced in a study of chemoradiotherapy in HPV16-positive cancers. Profiled with immunoSEQ multiplex PCR; TCRdb holds only in-frame clones, not every one. The sample lists 9,500 to 12,000 clones, approximately 74% seen once, with about 35% in the top ten. The sample was collected from a patient who underwent chemoradiotherapy. These receptors were taken from a human donor with HPV-associated anogenital cancer.

V gene TRBV6-1 combines with J gene TRBJ2-3; 7 positions match TRBD1. Germline V gene lookup returns CDR1 MNHNS and CDR2 SASEGT. The CDR3 contains 15 residues. The V gene end was trimmed by 7 bases and the J gene end by 7 bases; junction bases not matched to a gene: 14. The CDR3 sequence: CASKPNRGFQNTQYF. The CDR3 region has the DNA TGTGCCAGCAAACCAAACAGGGGATTTCAAAATACGCAGTATTTT.

The chain couples TRBV6-1 to TRBJ1-1, with 11 nucleotides matching TRBD1. The CDR3 spans 15 residues. The germline CDR1 and CDR2 sequences are MNHNS and SASEGT. Trimming cost V 3 bases and J 11 bases; bases outside gene matches: 11. For the CDR3, the DNA is TGTGCCAGCAGTGATTCGGTTTGGGACAGGGGGAAGGCTTTCTTT. It codes for CASSDSVWDRGKAFF.

This clone is a singleton in its sample. V usage is TRBV4-2 and J usage is TRBJ1-2, with TRBD1 as a possible D gene (5 bases). V lost 0 bases to trimming and J lost 8 bases, with 13 bases between them. CDR3 length: 14 residues. CDR1 is LGHNA, CDR2 YNFKEQ, per germline. The CDR3 DNA reads TGTGCCAGCAGCCAAGATCAGAGACAGCAAGGCTACACCTTC. Amino acid sequence: CASSQDQRQQGYTF.

V is TRBV6-1 and J is TRBJ2-1; TRBD2 aligns across 9 bases. The V gene end was trimmed by 11 bases and the J gene end by 6 bases; junction bases not matched to a gene: 14. The CDR3 covers 15 residues. The germline V gene has CDR1 MNHNS and CDR2 SASEGT. CDR3 nucleotides: TGTGCCGTCCCGAGGGAAAGCGGGAGGCCCAATGAGCAGTTCTTC. It is translated as CAVPRESGRPNEQFF.

The V gene is TRBV5-1, the J gene TRBJ2-7; D ambiguous. From germline, CDR1 is SGHRS and CDR2 YFSETQ. The V end lost 4 bases, the J end lost 2 bases, and 10 bases lay between the germline ends. This CDR3 has 13 amino acids. The CDR3, as DNA: TGCGCCAGCAGCCCCCTCCCGGCCTACGAGCAGTACTTC. Protein product: CASSPLPAYEQYF.

The V call is TRBV14, the J call TRBJ2-1, with 14 bases fitting TRBD2. With 0 bases clipped from V and 7 bases from J, the junction kept 5 bases outside the gene matches. CDR3 length equals 17 residues. Germline lookup yields CDR1 SGHDN and CDR2 FVKESK. Written as DNA, the CDR3 is TGTGCCAGCAGCCAAGATCACCGGACTAGCGGGAGGAATGAGCAGTTCTTC. As protein: CASSQDHRTSGRNEQFF.

The chain uses TRBV19 and TRBJ1-4; 9 positions agree with TRBD1. The V gene end was trimmed by 6 bases and the J gene end by 9 bases; junction bases not matched to a gene: 5. The CDR3 contains 13 residues. The germline V gene encodes CDR1 LNHDA and CDR2 SQIVND (reference sequence). The CDR3 region is CASRQGAAKKLFF. Here the CDR3 DNA reads TGTGCCAGTAGACAGGGGGCGGCTAAAAAACTGTTTTTT.

This chain links TRBV29-1 with TRBJ2-4; D ambiguous. In germline, CDR1 is SQVTM, CDR2 ANQGSEA. V gave up 0 bases and J gave up 10 bases, with 13 bases separating them. This CDR3 has 13 residues. The CDR3 region is CSVEDLGSKIQYF. Here the CDR3 DNA reads TGCAGCGTTGAAGATCTTGGCAGTAAGATTCAGTACTTC.

CDR3: CASSLWTGESKTGELFF. CDR3 sequence (DNA): TGTGCCAGCAGCTTATGGACAGGGGAGTCTAAAACCGGGGAGCTGTTTTTT. This chain connects TRBV11-2 to TRBJ2-2; 9 bases map to TRBD1. CDR1 is SGHAT, CDR2 FQNNGV, per germline. The CDR3 runs 17 residues. Trimming cost V 2 bases and J 5 bases; bases outside gene matches: 9.

The J gene is TRBJ1-6, the V gene TRBV4-3, with a weak D call TRBD1 (6 bases). Germline CDR1 and CDR2: LGHNA and YSLEER. Trimming took off 1 base at V and 8 bases at J, with 12 bases between the two ends. The CDR3 loop spans 15 amino acids. The CDR3 here is CASSQAPNRDSPLHF. The CDR3 DNA reads as TGCGCCAGCAGCCAAGCCCCGAACAGGGATTCACCCCTCCACTTT.

CDR3 amino acids: CASSLDSNQPQHF. For the CDR3, the DNA is TGTGCCAGCTCGCTCGACAGCAATCAGCCCCAGCATTTT. J is TRBJ1-5 and V is TRBV18, with D hard to call. The V end lost 6 bases, the J end lost 1 base, and 7 bases lay between the germline ends. This CDR3 has 13 amino acids. Per the germline V gene, CDR1 is KGHSH and CDR2 is LQKENI.

The rearrangement uses TRBV25-1 and TRBJ1-2; D ambiguous. V lost 5 bases and J lost 6, with 19 bases in between. Germline CDR1 is MGHDK and CDR2 is SYGVNS. This CDR3 comprises 15 residues. CDR3 nucleotide sequence: TGTGCCAGCAGTACCCCCGACAAGGCTGGGCATGGCTACACCTTC. Amino acids: CASSTPDKAGHGYTF.

This clone was seen a single time. The chain joins TRBV6-6 to TRBJ1-4, with D maybe TRBD1 (6 bases). Between the trimmed V and J ends, which lost 6 bases and 4 bases, there was a span of 12 bases. The CDR3 length is 14 residues. Per the germline V gene, CDR1 is MNHNY and CDR2 is SVGAGI (reference sequence). CDR3 nucleotides: TGTGCCAGCAGCTCAGACAGGCGTAATGAAAAACTGTTTTTT. It yields the protein CASSSDRRNEKLFF.

The V and J genes are TRBV6-1 and TRBJ1-2; 8 nucleotides line up with TRBD1. The germline gives CDR1 MNHNS, CDR2 SASEGT. Trimming took 2 bases from V and 5 from J; bases not matched to a gene: 13. This CDR3 contains 17 residues. The CDR3 sequence: CASSEHGTFGTGYGYTF. CDR3 DNA sequence: TGTGCCAGCAGTGAACATGGAACTTTTGGGACAGGTTATGGCTACACCTTC.

The chain recombines TRBV7-2 with TRBJ2-1, with TRBD1 matching over 10 bases. Germline CDR1 reads SGHTA; CDR2 reads FQGNSA. J was trimmed by 15 bases and V by 1 base; bases with no gene match: 9. The CDR3 contains 14 residues. Here the CDR3 reads CASSLGDRGRRPFF. CDR3 bases: TGTGCCAGCAGCTTAGGAGACAGGGGGCGCCGTCCGTTCTTC. Full variable domain (outside the CDR3, taken from reference TRBV7-2 and TRBJ2-1): GAGVSQSPSNKVTEKGKDVELRCDPISGHTALYWYRQSLGQGLEFLIYFQGNSAPDKSGLPSDRFSAERTGGSVSTLTIQRTQQEDSAVYLCASSLGDRGRRPFFGPGTRLTVL.

The chain employs TRBV7-9 and TRBJ2-2, with D hard to call. Germline V gene data show CDR1 as SEHNR and CDR2 as FQNEAQ (reference sequence). The CDR3 is 14 amino acids. The V gene lost 3 bases and the J gene lost 0 bases, with 5 bases spanning the gap. The chain's CDR3 is CASSLGANTGELFF. CDR3 bases: TGTGCCAGCAGCTTGGGCGCGAACACCGGGGAGCTGTTTTTT.

V usage is TRBV15 and J usage is TRBJ2-1, with 8 bases aligning to TRBD2. Germline V gene lookup returns CDR1 LNHNV and CDR2 YYDKDF (reference sequence). The CDR3 runs to 17 residues. J was trimmed by 3 bases and V by 0 bases; bases with no gene match: 7. The CDR3 sequence: CATSRERAGVRYNEQFF. CDR3 DNA: TGTGCCACCAGCAGAGAGAGAGCGGGAGTCCGCTACAATGAGCAGTTCTTC.

The chain links TRBV7-2 to TRBJ2-2, with TRBD2 identical over 7 bases. V was clipped by 5 bases and J by 1 base; unmatched bases: 4. This CDR3 is 15 amino acids long. The V gene's germline CDR1 is SGHTA and CDR2 FQGNSA. The CDR3 here is CASSKLAMNTGELFF. Here the CDR3 DNA reads TGTGCCAGCAGCAAACTAGCGATGAACACCGGGGAGCTGTTTTTT.

The gene calls are TRBV7-2 and TRBJ2-1; possible D gene TRBD2, 5 bases. The CDR3 consists of 12 residues. Germline-derived CDR1 and CDR2 are SGHTA and FQGNSA. The V end lost 5 bases, the J end lost 11 bases, and 13 bases lay between the germline ends. The CDR3 is CASSPTRQQQFF. DNA for the CDR3: TGTGCCAGCAGCCCCACTAGGCAACAGCAGTTCTTC.

The chain uses TRBV19 and TRBJ2-6; D is uncertain. Germline V gives CDR1 LNHDA, CDR2 SQIVND (reference sequence). With 3 bases removed from V and 4 bases from J, the gap between germline ends came to 19 bases. CDR3 length equals 18 residues. The CDR3 nucleotides read TGTGCCAGTAGTATTAGTGCCGGGCTCGTAGCCGGGGCCAACGTCCTGACTTTC. Translating gives CASSISAGLVAGANVLTF. Drawing the rest from reference TRBV19 and TRBJ2-6, the complete variable domain is DGGITQSPKYLFRKEGQNVTLSCEQNLNHDAMYWYRQDPGQGLRLIYYSQIVNDFQKGDIAEGYSVSREKKESFPLTVTSAQKNPTAFYLCASSISAGLVAGANVLTFGAGSRLTVL.

The chain joins TRBV7-6 to TRBJ1-1; D call uncertain. Deletions cut 7 bases from V and 3 bases from J, with 12 bases between. This CDR3 region has 13 residues. CDR1 is SGHVS, CDR2 FNYEAQ, per germline. In DNA form, the CDR3 reads TGTGCCAGCACCCTGGGTCGGGACACTGAAGCTTTCTTT. Its protein product is CASTLGRDTEAFF.

This sequence joins TRBV4-1 and TRBJ1-1, with a possible D match to TRBD1 (6 bases). Trimming removed 4 bases from V and 10 bases from J, with 13 bases in between. From germline, CDR1 is MGHRA and CDR2 YSYEKL. This CDR3 has 12 amino acids. CDR3 region: CASSRTGIGAFF. Written as DNA, the CDR3 is TGCGCCAGCAGCCGCACAGGGATAGGAGCTTTCTTT.

This clone occurred a few times. The chain employs TRBV10-3 and TRBJ1-5; 12 nucleotides agree with TRBD1. Losses at the gene ends were 6 bases for V and 5 bases for J; bases not matched to a gene: 11. CDR3 length: 17 amino acids. Germline V gene sequence: CDR1 ENHRY, CDR2 SYGVKD. CDR3 sequence: CAISGTMGQGADQPQHF. The CDR3 coding sequence is TGTGCCATCAGCGGGACTATGGGACAGGGGGCCGATCAGCCCCAGCATTTT.

The chain joins TRBV7-2 to TRBJ2-5; 8 nucleotides agree with TRBD1. V lost 5 bases and J lost 2; bases outside the gene matches: 1. There are 13 residues in the CDR3. The germline V gene has CDR1 SGHTA and CDR2 FQGNSA. CDR3 bases: TGTGCCAGCAGCCAGGGGGCACAAGAGACCCAGTACTTC. Protein: CASSQGAQETQYF.

The V call is TRBV5-6, the J call TRBJ2-1; D perhaps matches TRBD2 (7 bases). The CDR3 is 16 residues long. Trimming took off 4 bases at V and 2 bases at J, with 16 bases between the two ends. Per the germline V gene, CDR1 is SGHDT and CDR2 is YYEEEE. CDR3 protein: CASSPVGGGPYNEQFF. CDR3 DNA sequence: TGTGCCAGCAGCCCGGTCGGCGGGGGCCCCTACAATGAGCAGTTCTTC. The variable domain in full, completed from reference TRBV5-6 and TRBJ2-1, reads DAGVTQSPTHLIKTRGQQVTLRCSPKSGHDTVSWYQQALGQGPQFIFQYYEEEERQRGNFPDRFSGHQFPNYSSELNVNALLLGDSALYLCASSPVGGGPYNEQFFGPGTRLTVL.

On this clone: This specimen includes other DNA sequences encoding the same CDR3. This chain joins TRBV5-6 and TRBJ2-7, with 9 bases that match TRBD1. The CDR3 loop spans 13 amino acids. V shed 4 bases and J 2 bases; nucleotides not matched to a gene: 1. CDR1 and CDR2 from the germline V gene are SGHDT and YYEEEE. CDR3 sequence (DNA): TGTGCCAGCAGCCGACAGGGGGCCTACGAGCAGTACGTC. Encoded protein: CASSRQGAYEQYV.

This chain uses TRBV6-6 with TRBJ2-7; D could derive from TRBD1 or TRBD2 (5 bases each). CDR1 is MNHNY, CDR2 SVGAGI, per germline (reference sequence). V was clipped by 7 bases and J by 0 bases, with 19 bases between them. The CDR3 consists of 16 residues. DNA of the CDR3: TGTGCCAGCACCGCAAGGGACCCGACAACCTCCTACGAGCAGTACTTC. This translates into CASTARDPTTSYEQYF.

The V and J genes are TRBV27 and TRBJ1-1, with D perhaps matching TRBD1 (6 bases). Deletions cut 6 bases from V and 4 bases from J, with 15 bases between. Germline V gives CDR1 MNHEY, CDR2 SMNVEV (reference sequence). The CDR3 is 14 residues long. The CDR3 loop is CASSLNRVGTEAFF. The CDR3 nucleotides read TGTGCCAGCAGCCTAAACAGGGTGGGCACTGAAGCTTTCTTT.

The gene calls are TRBV27 and TRBJ2-7; possibly TRBD1 for D (6 bases). There are 14 residues in the CDR3. Trimming took off 6 bases at V and 4 bases at J, with 16 bases between the two ends. Germline V gives CDR1 MNHEY, CDR2 SMNVEV (reference sequence). In DNA form, the CDR3 reads TGTGCCAGCAGGCCATCCGGGACATCTTACGAGCAGTACTTC. Residues: CASRPSGTSYEQYF.

V usage is TRBV23-1 and J usage is TRBJ2-7; D is unresolved. TRBV23-1 is an ORF for which the function is uncertain. V was cut by 0 bases and J by 0 bases, with 12 bases left in between. This CDR3 region has 16 residues. The CDR3 DNA sequence: TGCGCCAGCAGTCAATCGAGCGCTGACTTCTCCTACGAGCAGTACTTC. As protein: CASSQSSADFSYEQYF.